A selection of T cell receptor beta chains follows, all from one sample in a study of T cells after yellow fever vaccination. TCRdb redid the calling of the 5' RACE reads with MiXCR, one entry per CDR3 protein. The repertoire holds fewer than 450,000 distinct CDR3 sequences, roughly 7.5% seen once, with 15% to 20% in the top ten. The specimen comprised PBMCs, sampled approximately 40 days after the first yellow fever vaccination. The source of these receptors is a man aged 18 to 30 who received the YFV17D yellow fever vaccine. The conserved cysteine and the conserved F or W are not part of the CDR3 here.

V	J	CDR3
TRBV30	TRBJ2-7	AWSSGHEQY
TRBV20-1	TRBJ1-2	SASGRDYGYT
TRBV27	TRBJ2-5	ASSPTVAGNQETQY
TRBV5-1	TRBJ2-6	ASSFEGANVLT
TRBV30	TRBJ2-1	AWSIGGGYNEQF
TRBV7-2	TRBJ2-2	ASTKMTGETGELF
TRBV5-6	TRBJ1-2	ASSFTGGANYGYT
TRBV10-3	TRBJ2-7	AISQSDGPYEQY
TRBV7-8	TRBJ1-2	ASSTRGGVNYGYT
TRBV7-8	TRBJ1-2	ASSTRGRYGYT
TRBV7-2	TRBJ2-3	ASRRTGFNTDTQY
TRBV20-1	TRBJ1-1	SASDVNTEAF
TRBV24-1	TRBJ2-1	ATSDFEGTSYNEQF
TRBV20-1	TRBJ2-7	SARTSGGTTYEQY
TRBV20-1	TRBJ2-2	SALGGVDGELF
TRBV4-1	TRBJ2-3	ASSQDVAGGGTDTQY
TRBV5-1	TRBJ1-2	ASSLLGQNGYT
TRBV20-1	TRBJ2-1	SARGDRGLGSEQF
TRBV11-2	TRBJ1-1	ASSLERLDTEAF
TRBV18	TRBJ1-1	ASSPPGRSAF
TRBV20-1	TRBJ2-2	SIQAANTGELF
TRBV5-4	TRBJ2-2	ASRLTNTGELF
TRBV7-2	TRBJ2-3	ASSSSAGPDTQY
TRBV6-2/TRBV6-3	TRBJ1-4	ASSPYDTTTNEKLF
TRBV10-3	TRBJ2-1	AISESYINEQF
TRBV7-9	TRBJ1-6	ASSLEYSPLH
TRBV5-1	TRBJ2-3	ASSSSAGTDTQY
TRBV7-9	TRBJ2-3	ASGEWENTDTQY
TRBV7-9	TRBJ1-4	ASSPGQGNEKLF
TRBV20-1	TRBJ2-3	SASDRGGADTQY
TRBV4-1	TRBJ1-5	ASSPRDRGDQPQH
TRBV2	TRBJ1-2	ASSEGGLGGYT
TRBV5-1	TRBJ2-5	ASSLAHGEQGETQY
TRBV5-1	TRBJ1-2	ASSFRGAGNYGYT
TRBV5-1	TRBJ2-5	ASSLTNQETQY
TRBV10-3	TRBJ1-1	AISERDRGPDTEAF
TRBV12-3/TRBV12-4	TRBJ2-3	ASSPDRVRADTQY
TRBV27	TRBJ1-2	ASSFLPMTGPINYGYT
TRBV18	TRBJ2-7	ASSPPGHEQY
TRBV7-9	TRBJ1-2	ASSKSGTGIGYT
TRBV20-1	TRBJ2-5	SARAGQKETQY
TRBV6-5	TRBJ2-1	ASSYAPGQGKDEQF
TRBV7-2	TRBJ1-1	ASSRTGGWNTEAF
TRBV6-5	TRBJ2-1	ASSYTDSYNEQF
TRBV20-1	TRBJ2-5	SARAVTSSTGETQY
TRBV27	TRBJ2-7	ASSGTGTGWEQY
TRBV7-9	TRBJ2-7	ASSSYRVVHEQY
TRBV7-3	TRBJ2-5	ASSLRVRGVKETQY
TRBV28	TRBJ1-5	ASSLWGGEVQPQH
TRBV20-1	TRBJ1-1	SASPAGHRNTEAF
TRBV7-2	TRBJ2-3	ASSAYSGQDTQY
TRBV7-2	TRBJ1-4	ASSLFTGTNEKLF
TRBV11-2	TRBJ2-5	ASSPSTSTETQY
TRBV7-9	TRBJ1-1	ASSFQGADTEAF
TRBV5-4	TRBJ2-2	ASSLWGGELF
TRBV5-1	TRBJ2-2	ASSFVGGLAGTILNTGELF
TRBV12-3/TRBV12-4	TRBJ1-5	ASSLFRSGQPQH
TRBV4-3	TRBJ2-7	ASSQEGGLYEQY
TRBV7-2	TRBJ2-3	ASSYPSSTGGTDTQY
TRBV11-2	TRBJ1-2	ASSLGSRGYGYT